This entry lists 16 T cell receptor beta chains sequenced from one sample in a study of cytomegalovirus exposure and HLA in healthy donors. TCRdb's copy holds only in-frame clones and misses some; the assay was immunoSEQ multiplex PCR. The profile shows a few hundred thousand clones, around 89% of them singletons. The sequenced sample consisted of PBMCs. The receptors were gathered from a woman aged 18 to 35 in good health and CMV-seronegative.

This clone has only one observation. The chain is built from TRBV9 and TRBJ1-1; 8 bases match TRBD1. CDR3 size: 12 residues. Germline trimming cut 4 bases from V and 8 bases from J; bases unmatched to any gene: 4. The germline gives CDR1 SGDLS, CDR2 YYNGEE. CDR3 sequence (DNA): TGTGCCAGCAGCTCGTGGGACAGGGAAGCTTTCTTT. Protein sequence: CASSSWDREAFF.

This clone was counted once. Written as DNA, the CDR3 is TGTGCCAGCAGCGCTAGGGACAGTTATCAGCCCCAGCATTTT. Protein product: CASSARDSYQPQHF. The V gene is TRBV9, the J gene TRBJ1-5, with TRBD1 matching over 7 bases. The V gene's germline CDR1 is SGDLS and CDR2 YYNGEE. The length of the CDR3 is 14 residues. The V segment lost 3 bases and the J segment 5 bases; nucleotides outside the gene matches: 5.

V gene TRBV6-5 combines with J gene TRBJ2-3; unclear D gene. V lost 1 base to trimming and J lost 0 bases, with 5 bases between them. This CDR3 has 14 residues. Germline CDR1 reads MNHEY; CDR2 reads SVGAGI. The CDR3 reads CASSYFPSTDTQYF. The CDR3 coding sequence is TGTGCCAGCAGTTACTTCCCTAGCACAGATACGCAGTATTTT.

The rearrangement joins TRBV28 to TRBJ1-1, with D uncertain. The germline V and J ends were trimmed by 0 bases and 0 bases, with 8 bases remaining between them. This CDR3 has 15 amino acids. Germline-derived CDR1 and CDR2 are MDHEN and SYDVKM. In DNA, the CDR3 is TGTGCCAGCAGTTTATGGGGCAGTTTGAACACTGAAGCTTTCTTT. Its translation: CASSLWGSLNTEAFF.

The chain has TRBV5-5 and TRBJ1-2; tentative D call: TRBD1 (5 bases). This CDR3 is 16 amino acids long. V lost 0 bases and J 5 bases, leaving 17 bases between the germline ends. Germline-derived CDR1 and CDR2 are SGHKS and YYEKEE (reference sequence). The CDR3 bases are TGTGCCAGCAGCTTGGGGGAAGGTGCGGGGGTTTATGGCTACACCTTC. It specifies CASSLGEGAGVYGYTF.

This rearrangement joins TRBV28 to TRBJ1-2; D gene ambiguous. Trimming removed 1 base from V and 5 bases from J, with 14 bases in between. Germline loops: CDR1 MDHEN, CDR2 SYDVKM. The CDR3 covers 15 residues. The CDR3 protein is CASSLSPTDLYGYTF. Written as DNA, the CDR3 is TGTGCCAGCAGTTTATCCCCAACAGATCTTTATGGCTACACCTTC.

This sequence joins TRBV5-6 and TRBJ1-1; 7 bases fit TRBD1. Trimming at V came to 4 bases and at J to 4 bases, leaving 10 bases not matched to a gene. Germline V gene lookup returns CDR1 SGHDT and CDR2 YYEEEE. CDR3 length: 15 residues. The CDR3 loop reads CASSPRIDRATEAFF. The CDR3 DNA reads TGTGCCAGCAGCCCGCGGATAGACAGGGCCACTGAAGCTTTCTTT.

This sequence joins TRBV27 and TRBJ2-5; possibly TRBD2 for D (5 bases). The germline gives CDR1 MNHEY, CDR2 SMNVEV (reference sequence). With 4 bases removed from V and 4 bases from J, the gap between germline ends came to 13 bases. This CDR3 has 14 residues. CDR3 in DNA: TGTGCCAGCAGTTGGGGAGTTAGCGCAGAGACCCAGTACTTC. It codes for CASSWGVSAETQYF.

V is TRBV10-1 and J is TRBJ2-3, with D tentatively TRBD2 (6 bases). CDR3 length: 14 amino acids. The V and J ends lost 8 bases and 0 bases respectively, with 12 bases between them. Germline CDR1 reads WNHNN; CDR2 reads SYGVQD (reference sequence). The CDR3 spells CASGPGASTDTQYF. The CDR3 nucleotides read TGCGCCAGCGGACCGGGAGCTAGCACAGATACGCAGTATTTT.

CDR3 nucleotide sequence: TGTGCCAGCAGTCTGACAGATGAAGCTTTCTTT. Amino acids: CASSLTDEAFF. The chain carries TRBV28 and TRBJ1-1, with D maybe TRBD1 (5 bases). The CDR3 runs 11 residues. CDR1 is MDHEN and CDR2 is SYDVKM in the germline V gene. Deletions cut 5 bases from V and 7 bases from J, with 8 bases between.

The chain combines TRBV28 with TRBJ2-2, with 10 bases aligning to TRBD2. CDR1 and CDR2 (germline): MDHEN, SYDVKM. V was clipped by 8 bases and J by 10 bases; unmatched bases: 16. This CDR3 region has 16 residues. The CDR3 here is CASRNLGSGRAAELFF. CDR3 sequence (DNA): TGTGCCAGCCGTAACCTCGGGAGCGGGAGGGCCGCGGAGCTGTTTTTT.

The V gene is TRBV27, the J gene TRBJ2-5; weak D call: TRBD2 (6 bases). This CDR3 spans 16 amino acids. Between the trimmed V and J ends, which lost 0 bases and 5 bases, there was a span of 16 bases. CDR1 MNHEY and CDR2 SMNVEV come from the germline V gene (reference sequence). The CDR3 DNA reads TGTGCCAGCAGTTTATCGCCCCCCACTAGCTTCGAGACCCAGTACTTC. It encodes CASSLSPPTSFETQYF.

This clone was found a few times. The chain couples TRBV9 to TRBJ1-5, with 7 bases lining up with TRBD1. The CDR3 contains 14 residues. Germline CDR1 is SGDLS and CDR2 is YYNGEE. The V and J ends lost 3 bases and 6 bases, in that order; junction bases with no gene match: 6. The CDR3 DNA reads TGTGCCAGCAGCGGCACAGGGGTAGCTCAGCCCCAGCATTTT. Residues: CASSGTGVAQPQHF.

This sequence joins TRBV5-4 and TRBJ1-2; unclear D gene. With 0 bases removed from V and 5 bases from J, the gap between germline ends came to 8 bases. This CDR3 has 13 amino acids. CDR1 and CDR2 (germline): SGHNT, YYREEE (reference sequence). Here the CDR3 reads CASSLALRYGYTF. The CDR3 coding sequence is TGTGCCAGCAGCTTGGCCCTCCGGTATGGCTACACCTTC.

This rearrangement joins TRBV28 to TRBJ1-6; maybe TRBD1 (6 bases). Germline V lookup: CDR1 MDHEN, CDR2 SYDVKM. This CDR3 has 10 residues. V was trimmed by 6 bases and J by 12 bases, leaving 6 bases between them. The CDR3 DNA reads as TGTGCCAGCAGAGGGGGACCCCTCCACTTT. This translates into CASRGGPLHF. The entire variable domain, with the rest obtained from reference TRBV28 and TRBJ1-6, is as follows: DVKVTQSSRYLVKRTGEKVFLECVQDMDHENMFWYRQDPGLGLRLIYFSYDVKMKEKGDIPEGYSVSREKKERFSLILESASTNQTSMYLCASRGGPLHFGNGTRLTVT.

The chain carries TRBV7-6 and TRBJ2-1; D call uncertain. The CDR3 consists of 15 residues. The V and J ends lost 1 base and 7 bases respectively, with 14 bases between them. CDR1 and CDR2 from the germline V gene are SGHVS and FNYEAQ. This chain's CDR3 is CASSLGSPGSNEQFF. The CDR3 region has the DNA TGTGCCAGCAGCTTAGGGTCCCCCGGTTCTAATGAGCAGTTCTTC.